The 3 T cell receptor beta chains presented below share a single source sample, sequenced in a study of shared clonotypes between healthy human individuals. Clones were read by immunoSEQ multiplex PCR, and TCRdb kept only the in-frame ones, dropping some. This table holds hundreds of thousands of clones, about 79% found once. Sequencing was performed on PBMCs. The source is a woman in her 40s in good health. Some clones in this sample may be carry-over from other donors' samples.

CDR3 in DNA: TGCGCCAGTCAGGACGGGAATCTACAGGGGAGGAACACTGAAGCTTTCTTT. Protein product: CASQDGNLQGRNTEAFF. The chain uses TRBV5-1 and TRBJ1-1; 7 bases match TRBD1. This CDR3 comprises 17 residues. V lost 8 bases and J lost 1; bases outside the gene matches: 17. Germline V lookup: CDR1 SGHRS, CDR2 YFSETQ.

This clone appeared a single time. The chain employs TRBV2 and TRBJ2-3; 13 bases are a match to TRBD2. Germline V gene lookup returns CDR1 SNHLY and CDR2 FYNNEI. The CDR3 consists of 14 residues. CDR3 nucleotide sequence: TGTGCGACCGGACTAGCGGGAGTGGCAGATACGCAGTATTTT. Protein product: CATGLAGVADTQYF.

V and J are TRBV6-5 and TRBJ2-7; D is uncertain. The CDR3 runs to 15 residues. Trimming took off 5 bases at V and 0 bases at J, with 14 bases between the two ends. CDR1 and CDR2 from the germline V gene are MNHEY and SVGAGI. The CDR3 DNA reads as TGTGCCAGCAGTCGAAGCCCAGTTAACTCCTACGAGCAGTACTTC. Translated, it gives CASSRSPVNSYEQYF.